This T cell receptor beta chain was documented in a study of technical replicates of blood from several donors. Sequencing used immunoSEQ multiplex PCR; TCRdb keeps in-frame clones, though not all of them. The profile shows 80,000 to 90,000 clones, approximately 94% of them singletons. The CDR3 is made up of 15 amino acids. Between the trimmed V and J ends, which lost 5 bases and 2 bases, there was a span of 15 bases. Germline CDR1 is SEHNR and CDR2 is FQNEAQ (reference sequence). This TCR came from a human donor in good health. Material for sequencing was T cells isolated from PBMCs. This rearrangement joins TRBV7-9 to TRBJ1-2; tentatively, D is TRBD1 (6 bases). The DNA for the CDR3 is TGTGCCAGCAGCGCCCACAGGGAAGGAAACTATGGCTACACCTTC. Protein: CASSAHREGNYGYTF.